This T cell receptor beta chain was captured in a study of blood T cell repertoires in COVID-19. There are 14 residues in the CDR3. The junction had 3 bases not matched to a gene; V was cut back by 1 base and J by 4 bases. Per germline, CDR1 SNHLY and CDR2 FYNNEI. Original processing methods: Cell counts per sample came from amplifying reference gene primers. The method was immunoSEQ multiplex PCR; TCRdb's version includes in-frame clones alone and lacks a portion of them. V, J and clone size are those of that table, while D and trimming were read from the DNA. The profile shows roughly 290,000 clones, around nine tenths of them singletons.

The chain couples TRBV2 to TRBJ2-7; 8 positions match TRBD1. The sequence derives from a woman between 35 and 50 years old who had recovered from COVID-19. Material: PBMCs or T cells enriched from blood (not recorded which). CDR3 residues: CASSEGDRRYEQYF. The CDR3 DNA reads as TGTGCCAGCAGTGAAGGGGACAGGAGATACGAGCAGTACTTC.